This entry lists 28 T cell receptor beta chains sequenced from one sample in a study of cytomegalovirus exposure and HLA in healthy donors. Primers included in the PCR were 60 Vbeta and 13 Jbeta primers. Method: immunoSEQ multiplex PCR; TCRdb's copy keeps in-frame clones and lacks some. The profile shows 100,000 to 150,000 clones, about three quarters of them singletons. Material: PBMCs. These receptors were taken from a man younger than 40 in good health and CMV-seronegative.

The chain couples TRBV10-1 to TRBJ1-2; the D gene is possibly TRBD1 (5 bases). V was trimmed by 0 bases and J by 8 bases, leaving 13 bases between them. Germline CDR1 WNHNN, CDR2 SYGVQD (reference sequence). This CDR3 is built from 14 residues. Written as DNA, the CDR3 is TGCGCCAGCAGTGAGTCGAAGGCAGGGCGCGGCTACACCTTC. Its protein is CASSESKAGRGYTF.

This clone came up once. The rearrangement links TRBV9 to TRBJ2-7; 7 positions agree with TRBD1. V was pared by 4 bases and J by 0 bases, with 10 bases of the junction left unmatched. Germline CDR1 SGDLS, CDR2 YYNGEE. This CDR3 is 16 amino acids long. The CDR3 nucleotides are TGTGCCAGCAGCCCTAGACAGGGATTTAGCTCCTACGAGCAGTACTTC. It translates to CASSPRQGFSSYEQYF.

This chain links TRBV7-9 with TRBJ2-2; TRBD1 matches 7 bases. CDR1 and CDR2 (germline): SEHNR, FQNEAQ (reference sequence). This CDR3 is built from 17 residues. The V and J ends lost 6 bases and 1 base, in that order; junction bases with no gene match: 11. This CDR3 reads CASSIVRDSENTGELFF. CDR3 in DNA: TGTGCCAGCAGTATCGTTAGGGACAGCGAGAACACCGGGGAGCTGTTTTTT.

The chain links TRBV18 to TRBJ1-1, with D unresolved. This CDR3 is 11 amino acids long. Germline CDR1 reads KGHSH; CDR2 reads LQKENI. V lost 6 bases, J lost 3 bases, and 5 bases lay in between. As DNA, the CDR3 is TGTGCCAGCTCCTACGACACTGAAGCTTTCTTT. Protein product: CASSYDTEAFF.

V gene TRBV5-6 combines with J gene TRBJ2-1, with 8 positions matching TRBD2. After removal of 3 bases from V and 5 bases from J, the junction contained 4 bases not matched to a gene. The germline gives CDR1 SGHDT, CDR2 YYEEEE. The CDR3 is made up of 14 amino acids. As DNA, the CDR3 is TGTGCCAGCAGCTCGGGACTAGGGGACAATGAGCAGTTCTTC. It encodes CASSSGLGDNEQFF.

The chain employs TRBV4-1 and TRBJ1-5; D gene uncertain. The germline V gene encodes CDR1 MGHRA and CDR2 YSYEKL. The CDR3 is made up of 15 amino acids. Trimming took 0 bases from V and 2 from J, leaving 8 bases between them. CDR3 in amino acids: CASSQDYVGNQPQHF. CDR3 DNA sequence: TGCGCCAGCAGCCAAGACTACGTTGGCAATCAGCCCCAGCATTTT.

The CDR3, as DNA: TGTGCCAGCACCACCGGAGGGGTGGGTGAAAAACTGTTTTTT. Its protein product is CASTTGGVGEKLFF. The rearrangement uses TRBV5-4 and TRBJ1-4, with D tentatively TRBD1 (5 bases). Trimming took off 6 bases at V and 7 bases at J, with 16 bases between the two ends. Germline V CDR1 and CDR2: SGHNT, YYREEE (reference sequence). The CDR3 sequence is 14 residues long.

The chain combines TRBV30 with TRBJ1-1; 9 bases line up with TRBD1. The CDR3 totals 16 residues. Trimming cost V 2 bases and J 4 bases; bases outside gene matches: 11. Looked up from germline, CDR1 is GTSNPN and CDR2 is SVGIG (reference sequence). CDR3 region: CAWSFPGQGSGTEAFF. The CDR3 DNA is TGTGCCTGGAGTTTTCCGGGACAGGGTTCGGGCACTGAAGCTTTCTTT. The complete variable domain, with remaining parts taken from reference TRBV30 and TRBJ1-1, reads SQTIHQWPATLVQPVGSPLSLECTVEGTSNPNLYWYRQAAGRGLQLLFYSVGIGQISSEVPQNLSASRPQDRQFILSSKKLLLSDSGFYLCAWSFPGQGSGTEAFFGQGTRLTVV.

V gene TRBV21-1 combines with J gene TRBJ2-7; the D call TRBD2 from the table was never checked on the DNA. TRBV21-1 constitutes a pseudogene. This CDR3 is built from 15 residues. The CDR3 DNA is TGTGCCAGCAGCGACCCCTTAGTGAGGGTTTACGAGCAGTACTTC. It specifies CASSDPLVRVYEQYF.

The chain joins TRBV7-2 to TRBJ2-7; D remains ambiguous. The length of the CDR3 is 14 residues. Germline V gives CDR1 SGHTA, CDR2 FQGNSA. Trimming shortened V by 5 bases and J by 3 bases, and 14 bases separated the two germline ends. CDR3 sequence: CASSRDLAGYEQYF. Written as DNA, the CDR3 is TGTGCCAGCAGCCGCGATCTCGCCGGCTACGAGCAGTACTTC.

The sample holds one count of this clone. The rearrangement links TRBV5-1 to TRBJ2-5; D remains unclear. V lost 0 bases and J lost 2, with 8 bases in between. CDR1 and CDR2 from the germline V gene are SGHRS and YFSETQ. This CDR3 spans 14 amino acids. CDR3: CASSLVVGQETQYF. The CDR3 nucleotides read TGCGCCAGCAGCTTGGTGGTCGGGCAAGAGACCCAGTACTTC. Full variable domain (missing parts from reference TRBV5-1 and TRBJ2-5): KAGVTQTPRYLIKTRGQQVTLSCSPISGHRSVSWYQQTPGQGLQFLFEYFSETQRNKGNFPGRFSGRQFSNSRSEMNVSTLELGDSALYLCASSLVVGQETQYFGPGTRLLVL.

The CDR3: CASSLELDYEQYF. For the CDR3, the DNA is TGTGCCAGCAGCTTGGAGTTAGACTACGAGCAGTACTTC. The V call is TRBV5-6, the J call TRBJ2-7, with D uncertain. The germline V and J ends were trimmed by 0 bases and 3 bases, with 7 bases remaining between them. Germline assignment: CDR1 SGHDT and CDR2 YYEEEE. This CDR3 region has 13 residues.

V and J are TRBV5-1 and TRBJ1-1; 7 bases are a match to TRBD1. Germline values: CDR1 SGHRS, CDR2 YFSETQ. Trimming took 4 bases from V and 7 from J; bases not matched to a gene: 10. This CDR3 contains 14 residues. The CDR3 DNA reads TGCGCCAGCAGCCCCAGGACAGGAGGTGTTGAAGCTTTCTTT. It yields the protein CASSPRTGGVEAFF.

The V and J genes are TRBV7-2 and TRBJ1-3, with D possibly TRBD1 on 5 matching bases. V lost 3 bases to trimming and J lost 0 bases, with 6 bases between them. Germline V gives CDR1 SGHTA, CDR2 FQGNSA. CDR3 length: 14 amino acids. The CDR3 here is CASSLQGSGNTIYF. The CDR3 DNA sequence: TGTGCCAGCAGCTTGCAGGGCTCTGGAAACACCATATATTTT.

The DNA for the CDR3 is TGTGCCAGCAGTTCTCTACAGGGGGTGTTCCCCCTCCACTTT. Its translation is CASSSLQGVFPLHF. The chain uses TRBV27 and TRBJ1-6; 8 bases match TRBD1. The germline gives CDR1 MNHEY, CDR2 SMNVEV (reference sequence). V shed 4 bases and J 13 bases; nucleotides not matched to a gene: 9. The CDR3 spans 14 residues.

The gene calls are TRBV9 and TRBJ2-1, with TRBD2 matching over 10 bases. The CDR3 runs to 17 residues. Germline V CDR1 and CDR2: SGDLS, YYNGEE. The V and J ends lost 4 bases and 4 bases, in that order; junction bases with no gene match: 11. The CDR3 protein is CASSPRLAGSFYNEQFF. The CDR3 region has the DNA TGTGCCAGCAGCCCCAGACTAGCGGGTTCTTTTTACAATGAGCAGTTCTTC.

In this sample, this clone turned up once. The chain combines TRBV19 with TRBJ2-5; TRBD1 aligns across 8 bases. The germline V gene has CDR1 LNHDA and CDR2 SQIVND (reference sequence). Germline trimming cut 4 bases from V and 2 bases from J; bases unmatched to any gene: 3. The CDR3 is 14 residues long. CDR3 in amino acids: CASSTNRGQETQYF. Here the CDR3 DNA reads TGTGCCAGTAGTACGAACAGGGGGCAAGAGACCCAGTACTTC. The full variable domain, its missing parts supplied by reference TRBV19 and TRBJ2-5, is DGGITQSPKYLFRKEGQNVTLSCEQNLNHDAMYWYRQDPGQGLRLIYYSQIVNDFQKGDIAEGYSVSREKKESFPLTVTSAQKNPTAFYLCASSTNRGQETQYFGPGTRLLVL.

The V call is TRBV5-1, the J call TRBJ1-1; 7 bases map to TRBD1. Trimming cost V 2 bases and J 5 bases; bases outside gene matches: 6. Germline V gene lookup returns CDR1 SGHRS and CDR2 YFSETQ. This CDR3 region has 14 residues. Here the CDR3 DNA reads TGCGCCAGCAGCTTAGACAGGGTTGGAACTGAAGCTTTCTTT. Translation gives CASSLDRVGTEAFF.

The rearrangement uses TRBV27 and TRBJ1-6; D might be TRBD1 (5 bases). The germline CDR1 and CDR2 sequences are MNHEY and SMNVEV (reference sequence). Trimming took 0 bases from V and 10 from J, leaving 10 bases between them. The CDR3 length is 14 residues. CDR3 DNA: TGTGCCAGCAGTTTATCGATACGGGGGTCACCCCTCCACTTT. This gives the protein CASSLSIRGSPLHF.

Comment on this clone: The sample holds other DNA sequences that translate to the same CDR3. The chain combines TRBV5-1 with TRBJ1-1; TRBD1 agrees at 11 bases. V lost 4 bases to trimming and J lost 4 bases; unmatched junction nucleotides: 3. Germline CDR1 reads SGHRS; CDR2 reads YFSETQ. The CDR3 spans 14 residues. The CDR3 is CASSPGTGGTEAFF. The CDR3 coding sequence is TGCGCCAGCAGCCCGGGGACAGGGGGCACTGAAGCTTTCTTT. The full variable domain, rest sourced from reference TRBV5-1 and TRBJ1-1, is KAGVTQTPRYLIKTRGQQVTLSCSPISGHRSVSWYQQTPGQGLQFLFEYFSETQRNKGNFPGRFSGRQFSNSRSEMNVSTLELGDSALYLCASSPGTGGTEAFFGQGTRLTVV.

The CDR3 nucleotides read TGTGCCAGCACTCGCCGGCAGGGGGCCAGCACTGAAGCTTTCTTT. This encodes CASTRRQGASTEAFF. The rearrangement links TRBV2 to TRBJ1-1; TRBD1 matches at 8 bases. CDR1 SNHLY and CDR2 FYNNEI come from the germline V gene. This CDR3 spans 15 amino acids. Trimming cost V 7 bases and J 4 bases; bases outside gene matches: 11.

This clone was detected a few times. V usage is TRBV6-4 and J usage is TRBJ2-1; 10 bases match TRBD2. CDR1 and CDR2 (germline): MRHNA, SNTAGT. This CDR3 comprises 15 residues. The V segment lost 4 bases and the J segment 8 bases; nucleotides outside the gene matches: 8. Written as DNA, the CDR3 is TGTGCCAGCAGTGGGTCTAGCGGGAGAGGAGATGAGCAGTTCTTC. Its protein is CASSGSSGRGDEQFF.

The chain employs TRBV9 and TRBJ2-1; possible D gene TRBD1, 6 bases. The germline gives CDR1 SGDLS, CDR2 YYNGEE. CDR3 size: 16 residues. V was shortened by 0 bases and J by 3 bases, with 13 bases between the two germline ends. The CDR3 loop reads CASSVASDSRYNEQFF. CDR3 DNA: TGTGCCAGCAGCGTAGCTTCGGACAGCCGCTACAATGAGCAGTTCTTC.

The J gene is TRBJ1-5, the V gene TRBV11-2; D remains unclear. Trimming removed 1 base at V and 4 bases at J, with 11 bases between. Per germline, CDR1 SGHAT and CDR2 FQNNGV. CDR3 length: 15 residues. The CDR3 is CASSLGQYPNQPQHF. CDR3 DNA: TGTGCCAGCAGCTTAGGGCAGTACCCTAATCAGCCCCAGCATTTT. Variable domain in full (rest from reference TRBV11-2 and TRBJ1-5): EAGVAQSPRYKIIEKRQSVAFWCNPISGHATLYWYQQILGQGPKLLIQFQNNGVVDDSQLPKDRFSAERLKGVDSTLKIQPAKLEDSAVYLCASSLGQYPNQPQHFGDGTRLSIL.

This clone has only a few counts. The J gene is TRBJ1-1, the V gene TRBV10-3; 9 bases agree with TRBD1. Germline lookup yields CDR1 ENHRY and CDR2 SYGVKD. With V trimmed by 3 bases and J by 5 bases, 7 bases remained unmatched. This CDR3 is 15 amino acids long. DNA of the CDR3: TGTGCCATCAGTGAAGTAGGACAGGGGTATACTGAAGCTTTCTTT. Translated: CAISEVGQGYTEAFF.

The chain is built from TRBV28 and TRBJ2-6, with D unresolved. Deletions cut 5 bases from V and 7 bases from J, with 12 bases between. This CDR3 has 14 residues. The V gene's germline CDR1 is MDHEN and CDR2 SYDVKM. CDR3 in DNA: TGTGCCAGCAGTCGACCAGGTTCAGCCAACGTCCTGACTTTC. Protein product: CASSRPGSANVLTF.

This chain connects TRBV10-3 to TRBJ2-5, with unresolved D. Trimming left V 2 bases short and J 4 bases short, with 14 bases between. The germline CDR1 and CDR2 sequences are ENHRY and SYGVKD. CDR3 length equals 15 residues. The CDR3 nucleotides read TGTGCCATCAGTGAGGGGCCCCCTTTGGGAGAGACCCAGTACTTC. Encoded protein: CAISEGPPLGETQYF.

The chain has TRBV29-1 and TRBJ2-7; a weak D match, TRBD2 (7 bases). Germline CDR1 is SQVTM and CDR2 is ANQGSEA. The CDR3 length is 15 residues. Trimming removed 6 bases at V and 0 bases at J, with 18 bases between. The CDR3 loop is CSVTGGRGSSYEQYF. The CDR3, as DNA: TGCAGCGTCACGGGAGGCAGGGGCTCCTCCTACGAGCAGTACTTC.